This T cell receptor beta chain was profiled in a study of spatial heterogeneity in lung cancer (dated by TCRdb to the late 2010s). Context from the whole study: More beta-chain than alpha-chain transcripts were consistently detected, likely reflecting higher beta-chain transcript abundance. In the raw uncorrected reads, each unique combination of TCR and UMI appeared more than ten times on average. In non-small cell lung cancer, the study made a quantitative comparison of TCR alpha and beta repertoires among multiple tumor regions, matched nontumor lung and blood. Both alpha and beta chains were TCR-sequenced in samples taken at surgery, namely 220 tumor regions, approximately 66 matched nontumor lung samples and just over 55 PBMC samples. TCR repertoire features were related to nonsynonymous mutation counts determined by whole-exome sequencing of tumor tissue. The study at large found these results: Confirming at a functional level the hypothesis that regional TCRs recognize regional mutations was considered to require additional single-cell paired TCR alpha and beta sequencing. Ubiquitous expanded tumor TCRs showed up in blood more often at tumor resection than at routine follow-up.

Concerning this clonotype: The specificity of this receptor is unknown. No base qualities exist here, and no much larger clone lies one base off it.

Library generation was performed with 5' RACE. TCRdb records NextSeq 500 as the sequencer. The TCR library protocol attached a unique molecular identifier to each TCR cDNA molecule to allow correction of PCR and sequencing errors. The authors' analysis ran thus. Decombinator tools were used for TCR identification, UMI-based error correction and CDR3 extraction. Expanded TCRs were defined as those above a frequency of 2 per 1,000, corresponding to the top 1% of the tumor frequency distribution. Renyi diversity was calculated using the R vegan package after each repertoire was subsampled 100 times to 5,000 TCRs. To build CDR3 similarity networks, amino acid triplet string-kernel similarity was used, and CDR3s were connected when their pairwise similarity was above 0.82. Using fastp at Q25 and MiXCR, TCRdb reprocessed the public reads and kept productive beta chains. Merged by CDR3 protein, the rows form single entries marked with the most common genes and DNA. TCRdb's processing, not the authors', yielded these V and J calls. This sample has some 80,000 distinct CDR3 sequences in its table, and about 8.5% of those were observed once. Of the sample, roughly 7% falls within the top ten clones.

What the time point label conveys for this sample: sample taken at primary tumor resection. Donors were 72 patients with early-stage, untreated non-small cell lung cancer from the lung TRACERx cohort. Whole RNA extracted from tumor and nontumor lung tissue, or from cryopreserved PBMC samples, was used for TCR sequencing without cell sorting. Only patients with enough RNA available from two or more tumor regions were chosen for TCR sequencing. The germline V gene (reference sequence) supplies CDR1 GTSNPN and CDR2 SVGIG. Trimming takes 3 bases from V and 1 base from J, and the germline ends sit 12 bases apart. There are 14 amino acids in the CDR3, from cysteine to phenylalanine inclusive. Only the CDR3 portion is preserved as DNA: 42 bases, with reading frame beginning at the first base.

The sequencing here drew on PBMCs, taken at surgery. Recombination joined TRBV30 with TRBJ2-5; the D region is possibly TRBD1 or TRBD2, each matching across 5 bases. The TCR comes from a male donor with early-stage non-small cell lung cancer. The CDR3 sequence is CAWRPLGTQETQYF. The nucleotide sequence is TGTGCCTGGAGGCCTCTCGGGACCCAAGAGACCCAGTACTTC.